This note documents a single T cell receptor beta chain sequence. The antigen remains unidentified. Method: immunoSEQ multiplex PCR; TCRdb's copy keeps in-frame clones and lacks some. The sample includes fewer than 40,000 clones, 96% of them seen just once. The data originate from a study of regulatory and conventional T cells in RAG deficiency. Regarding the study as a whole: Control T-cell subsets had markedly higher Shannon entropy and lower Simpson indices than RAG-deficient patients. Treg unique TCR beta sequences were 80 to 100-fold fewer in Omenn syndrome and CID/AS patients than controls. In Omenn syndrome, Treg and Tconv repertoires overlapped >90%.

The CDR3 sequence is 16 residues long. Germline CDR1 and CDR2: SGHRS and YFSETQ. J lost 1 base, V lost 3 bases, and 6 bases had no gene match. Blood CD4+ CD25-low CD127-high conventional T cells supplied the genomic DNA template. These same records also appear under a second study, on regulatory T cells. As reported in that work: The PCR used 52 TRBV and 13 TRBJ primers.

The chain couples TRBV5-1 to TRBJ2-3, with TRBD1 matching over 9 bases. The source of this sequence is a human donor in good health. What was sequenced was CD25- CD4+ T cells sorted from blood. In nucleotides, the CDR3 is TGCGCCAGCAGCTGGCCGGGACAGGGACGCACAGATACGCAGTATTTT. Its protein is CASSWPGQGRTDTQYF.